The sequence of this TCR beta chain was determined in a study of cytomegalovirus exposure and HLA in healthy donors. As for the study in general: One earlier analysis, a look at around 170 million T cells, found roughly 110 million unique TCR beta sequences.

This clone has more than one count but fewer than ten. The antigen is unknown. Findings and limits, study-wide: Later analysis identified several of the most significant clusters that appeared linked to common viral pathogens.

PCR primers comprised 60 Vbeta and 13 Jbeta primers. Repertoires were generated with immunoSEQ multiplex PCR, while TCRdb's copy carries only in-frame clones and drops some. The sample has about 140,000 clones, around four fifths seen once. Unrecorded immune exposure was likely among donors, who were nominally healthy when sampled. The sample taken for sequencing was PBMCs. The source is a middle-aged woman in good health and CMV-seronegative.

CDR3 amino acids: CASSLARAGGQLSQYF. CDR3 in DNA: TGTGCCAGCAGCTTGGCCCGGGCGGGTGGCCAGTTGTCCCAGTACTTC. This chain uses TRBV7-2 with TRBJ2-5; D is perhaps TRBD2 (5 bases). V lost 3 bases, J lost 9 bases, and 23 bases lay in between. The CDR3 length is 16 residues. Germline loops: CDR1 SGHTA, CDR2 FQGNSA.